This T cell receptor beta chain was documented in a study of T cells in Graves' hyperthyroidism and ophthalmopathy. Study-wide findings and caveats: Ophthalmopathy, which appeared later, was predicted by the model a median about 5.9 months before onset. Among clonotypes expanded in thyroid above 0.001, most were also found in blood. The authors' 13 V-J model separated ophthalmopathy from stable hyperthyroidism.

Germline CDR1 and CDR2: GTSNPN and SVGIG (reference sequence). The CDR3 totals 13 residues. V dropped 0 bases and J dropped 8 bases, with 13 bases sitting between them. Amplification of TCR beta CDR3 regions used RNA as the template. The primer set for the first-round RT-PCR of the TCR CDR3 was HTBI. MiXCR, applied by TCRdb to the multiplex PCR reads, yields one record per CDR3 protein. The sample lists about 350,000 distinct CDR3 sequences; less than 20% were seen once. This clonotype was seen repeatedly, ten times or more. Its antigen is unidentified. This clonotype originated in a woman in her thirties or forties with Graves' ophthalmopathy. Sequencing input: blood. The chain recombines TRBV30 with TRBJ1-2; D gene uncertain. The CDR3 DNA reads as TGTGCCTGGAGTGTACTCACAATCGGGGGCTACACCTTC. Protein product: CAWSVLTIGGYTF.